Below are 7 T cell receptor beta chains sequenced from a single sample in a study of blood T cell repertoires in COVID-19. Measured with immunoSEQ multiplex PCR; TCRdb has only the in-frame clones, and not every one. Of 250,000 or so clones in the sample, approximately 83% are singletons; the top ten hold roughly 1.9%. The material sequenced was peripheral blood. The receptors derive from a man aged 25-45 years who had recovered from COVID-19.

This chain connects TRBV15 to TRBJ2-5; 9 nucleotides match TRBD1. The CDR3 covers 17 residues. CDR1 is LNHNV and CDR2 is YYDKDF in the germline V gene (reference sequence). Trimming removed 5 bases from V and 4 bases from J; junction bases left unmatched: 14. In DNA, the CDR3 is TGTGCCACCAGCCGAACCCGGGGGACAGGGTACCTAGAGACCCAGTACTTC. It encodes CATSRTRGTGYLETQYF. Looking up the rest from reference TRBV15 and TRBJ2-5 gives the full variable domain: DAMVIQNPRYQVTQFGKPVTLSCSQTLNHNVMYWYQQKSSQAPKLLFHYYDKDFNNEADTPDNFQSRRPNTSFCFLDIRSPGLGDTAMYLCATSRTRGTGYLETQYFGPGTRLLVL.

V usage is TRBV11-2 and J usage is TRBJ2-3; 8 bases align to TRBD2. The CDR3 totals 15 residues. The V segment lost 8 bases and the J segment 2 bases; nucleotides outside the gene matches: 9. The germline V gene has CDR1 SGHAT and CDR2 FQNNGV. The CDR3 here is CASGVRGDVTDTQYF. CDR3 DNA: TGTGCCAGCGGAGTGCGGGGGGACGTCACAGATACGCAGTATTTT.

Note on this clone: The identical CDR3 is also encoded by other nucleotide sequences in the sample. The J gene is TRBJ1-2, the V gene TRBV12-3 or TRBV12-4, with 7 positions matching TRBD1. After removal of 4 bases from V and 8 bases from J, the junction contained 7 bases not matched to a gene. There are 13 residues in the CDR3. As DNA, the CDR3 is TGTGCCAGCAGTTCCGACAGGGCAGGGGGCTACACCTTC. Translation gives CASSSDRAGGYTF.

This clone was observed a few times. The junction and the germline gene differ at one end; a read error may be behind it. This chain links TRBV7-3 with TRBJ2-1; TRBD1 matches 7 bases. The CDR3 consists of 17 residues. The germline V gene has CDR1 SGHTA and CDR2 FQGTGA. The chain's CDR3 is CASSVTRVDRKNNEQFF. The CDR3 nucleotides are TGTGCCAGCAGCGTAACCAGAGTGGACAGGAAAAACAATGAGCAGTTCTTC.

The chain is built from TRBV4-2 and TRBJ1-1, with TRBD1 matching over 7 bases. The ends lost 3 bases at V and 5 bases at J; junction bases unmatched: 9. The CDR3 sequence is 15 residues long. In germline, CDR1 is LGHNA, CDR2 YNFKEQ. DNA of the CDR3: TGTGCCAGCAGCCAGACAGGGAGCGTTAAGACTGAAGCTTTCTTT. It specifies CASSQTGSVKTEAFF.

The chain recombines TRBV7-9 with TRBJ2-1, with 10 bases aligning to TRBD2. The V and J ends lost 4 bases and 6 bases, in that order; junction bases with no gene match: 15. Per germline, CDR1 SEHNR and CDR2 FQNEAQ (reference sequence). This CDR3 comprises 18 residues. The CDR3 nucleotides read TGTGCCAGCAGCTCCGGTCCTAGCGGGGGTTTGGTTCCCAATGAGCAGTTCTTC. This sequence encodes CASSSGPSGGLVPNEQFF.

The chain uses TRBV2 and TRBJ2-1, with TRBD1 matching over 10 bases. This CDR3 has 16 amino acids. The germline V gene encodes CDR1 SNHLY and CDR2 FYNNEI. V was clipped by 7 bases and J by 3 bases; unmatched bases: 9. The DNA for the CDR3 is TGTGCCAGCAAGCGTTTAGGGACAGGGGACTACAATGAGCAGTTCTTC. This translates into CASKRLGTGDYNEQFF.